The 4 T cell receptor beta chains given below trace back to one sample, sequenced in a study of lymphopenia after photon versus proton radiotherapy. Assay: immunoSEQ multiplex PCR; the TCRdb copy retains only in-frame clones and omits some. The sample contains about 39,000 clones, about 94% of which appear only once. The sample here was peripheral blood, taken from a patient treated with photon-based radiotherapy. Receptors originate from a man aged 55 to 69 with cholangiocarcinoma.

This CDR3 is CASSPEAGGRNEQFF. CDR3 sequence (DNA): TGTGCCAGCAGCCCAGAAGCGGGAGGGCGGAATGAGCAGTTCTTC. The gene calls are TRBV7-8 and TRBJ2-1; 10 bases match TRBD2. Germline-derived CDR1 and CDR2 are SGHVS and FQNEAQ. V gave up 5 bases and J gave up 7 bases; unmatched junction bases: 8. The CDR3 is 15 amino acids. The full variable domain, its missing parts supplied by reference TRBV7-8 and TRBJ2-1, is GAGVSQSPRYKVAKRGQDVALRCDPISGHVSLFWYQQALGQGPEFLTYFQNEAQLDKSGLPSDRFFAERPEGSVSTLKIQRTQQEDSAVYLCASSPEAGGRNEQFFGPGTRLTVL.

This rearrangement joins TRBV7-3 to TRBJ2-1; no firm D call. Germline CDR1 and CDR2: SGHTA and FQGTGA. Trimming left V 5 bases short and J 7 bases short, with 12 bases between. This CDR3 comprises 13 residues. The CDR3, as DNA: TGTGCCAGCAGCCCCATCGGCTTGAATGAGCAGTTCTTC. It translates to CASSPIGLNEQFF.

CDR3 sequence: CASRDSYQETQYF. CDR3 bases: TGTGCCAGCAGGGACAGCTACCAAGAGACCCAGTACTTC. The chain uses TRBV9 and TRBJ2-5, with a weak D call TRBD1 (6 bases). Germline CDR1 reads SGDLS; CDR2 reads YYNGEE. CDR3 length: 13 residues. Trimming left V 5 bases short and J 0 bases short, with 8 bases between.

This sequence joins TRBV7-8 and TRBJ2-6; D is uncertain. V gave up 1 base and J gave up 2 bases, with 6 bases separating them. The germline V gene encodes CDR1 SGHVS and CDR2 FQNEAQ. The CDR3 is 15 residues long. Here the CDR3 DNA reads TGTGCCAGCAGCTTAGTAGGCCCTGGGGCCAACGTCCTGACTTTC. Translation: CASSLVGPGANVLTF. The variable domain in full, with the rest retrieved from reference TRBV7-8 and TRBJ2-6, is GAGVSQSPRYKVAKRGQDVALRCDPISGHVSLFWYQQALGQGPEFLTYFQNEAQLDKSGLPSDRFFAERPEGSVSTLKIQRTQQEDSAVYLCASSLVGPGANVLTFGAGSRLTVL.